This is a list of T cell receptor beta chains from one sample in a study of cytomegalovirus exposure and HLA in healthy donors. Repertoires were generated with immunoSEQ multiplex PCR, while TCRdb's copy carries only in-frame clones and drops some. The sample lists about 150,000 clones, over 60% occurring once. Sample: PBMCs. The receptors were sampled from a male donor in good health and CMV-seronegative. Both conserved end residues are part of each CDR3. The D gene is left open where the match is weak. Size is omitted from some rows. Given values are once, few, many or a class for expanded clones.

J gene,clone size,V gene,D gene,CDR3 protein,CDR3 DNA
TRBJ2-2,NA,TRBV19,TRBD1,CASSIRTGITGELFF,TGTGCCAGTAGTATCCGGACAGGAATAACCGGGGAGCTGTTTTTT
TRBJ2-1,NA,TRBV7-2,TRBD2,CASSPYTSGRSHEQFF,TGTGCCAGCAGCCCCTACACTAGCGGGAGAAGCCATGAGCAGTTCTTC
TRBJ1-2,once,TRBV7-9,TRBD1,CASSLVLTGVGVSYGYTF,TGTGCCAGCAGCTTAGTTCTTACAGGGGTAGGAGTTTCCTATGGCTACACCTTC
TRBJ1-1,few,TRBV19,TRBD1,CASSTPDRANTEAFF,TGTGCCAGTAGTACCCCCGACAGGGCGAACACTGAAGCTTTCTTT
TRBJ2-3,NA,TRBV7-3,NA,CASSPQGSHTDTQYF,TGTGCCAGCAGCCCACAGGGTTCACACACAGATACGCAGTATTTT
TRBJ2-4,few,TRBV7-3,NA,CASSSRVAPGHIIQYF,TGTGCCAGCAGCTCCCGGGTGGCCCCGGGACATATCATTCAGTACTTC
TRBJ1-3,NA,TRBV7-6,TRBD1,CASSLRGSRGGPSSGNTIYF,TGTGCCAGCAGCTTAAGAGGAAGCAGAGGGGGCCCTAGCTCTGGAAACACCATATATTTT
TRBJ2-3,few,TRBV5-1,NA,CASSLSKPSTDTQYF,TGCGCCAGCAGCTTGAGCAAACCTAGCACAGATACGCAGTATTTT
TRBJ1-2,NA,TRBV30,NA,CAWHTGPHGYTF,TGTGCCTGGCATACAGGTCCTCATGGCTACACCTTC
TRBJ1-1,once,TRBV28,NA,CASSYRVEAFF,TGTGCCAGCAGTTACAGGGTTGAAGCTTTCTTT
TRBJ2-7,NA,TRBV25-1,TRBD2,CASSVSGSGYEQYF,TGTGCCAGCAGTGTTAGCGGGAGTGGCTACGAGCAGTACTTC
TRBJ1-1,NA,TRBV7-2,NA,CASSLFTDIEAFF,TGTGCCAGCAGCTTGTTTACAGACATTGAAGCTTTCTTT
TRBJ1-2,NA,TRBV29-1,NA,CSATGSAGGYTF,TGCAGCGCGACAGGTTCGGCCGGGGGCTACACCTTC
TRBJ2-1,NA,TRBV7-3,NA,CASSFGGRNEQFF,TGTGCCAGCAGCTTCGGGGGGCGGAATGAGCAGTTCTTC
TRBJ1-1,NA,TRBV6-5,NA,CASSPTDRNTEAFF,TGTGCCAGCTCCCCCACGGACAGGAACACTGAAGCTTTCTTT